This passage covers 12 T cell receptor beta chains from one sample sequenced in a study of blood T cell repertoires in COVID-19. Profiling relied on immunoSEQ multiplex PCR, and the TCRdb table lists in-frame clones only, not all of them. The table includes some 250,000 clones, more than 70% detected once. The sequencing input was peripheral blood. The source is a woman aged 40 to 50 who had recovered from COVID-19.

This clone was detected a few times. The chain links TRBV29-1 to TRBJ2-7; perhaps TRBD2 as D (5 bases). Looked up from germline, CDR1 is SQVTM and CDR2 is ANQGSEA. CDR3 length: 13 residues. The V end was cut by 5 bases, the J end by 5 bases, with 16 bases between. CDR3 bases: TGCAGCGTTAGCCTCGGCGGGCAGGACGAGCAGTACTTC. It translates to CSVSLGGQDEQYF.

The rearrangement joins TRBV19 to TRBJ2-1; possibly TRBD2 for D (5 bases). Trimming left V 4 bases short and J 0 bases short, with 10 bases between. CDR1 and CDR2 (germline): LNHDA, SQIVND (reference sequence). The CDR3 consists of 15 residues. The CDR3, as DNA: TGTGCCAGTAGTAGGGGAGCGGACTCCTACAATGAGCAGTTCTTC. It is translated as CASSRGADSYNEQFF.

The chain combines TRBV29-1 with TRBJ2-1, with 13 bases lining up with TRBD2. Per the germline V gene, CDR1 is SQVTM and CDR2 is ANQGSEA. V gave up 7 bases and J gave up 0 bases; unmatched junction bases: 18. The CDR3 totals 20 residues. In DNA, the CDR3 is TGCAGCGCCCGCGAGGAACTAGCGGGAGGGCGGAAGAGCTCCTACAATGAGCAGTTCTTC. Translating gives CSAREELAGGRKSSYNEQFF.

The chain has TRBV7-9 and TRBJ2-3; 7 positions match TRBD1. The CDR3 covers 15 residues. V shed 7 bases and J 6 bases; nucleotides not matched to a gene: 13. Per the germline V gene, CDR1 is SEHNR and CDR2 is FQNEAQ (reference sequence). DNA of the CDR3: TGTGCCAGCAACCAAGGGGGCCCCCGAACGGATACGCAGTATTTT. Protein: CASNQGGPRTDTQYF.

The gene calls are TRBV10-3 and TRBJ2-7; 10 nucleotides line up with TRBD1. Germline CDR1 and CDR2: ENHRY and SYGVKD. The CDR3 extends over 14 amino acids. With 5 bases clipped from V and 2 bases from J, the junction kept 3 bases outside the gene matches. The CDR3 DNA reads TGTGCCATCAGTAGACAGGGGGCGACCTACGAGCAGTACTTC. Its translation: CAISRQGATYEQYF.

The chain recombines TRBV24-1 with TRBJ2-2, with D possibly TRBD1 on 6 matching bases. Trimming removed 5 bases at V and 5 bases at J, with 11 bases between. Germline V CDR1 and CDR2: KGHDR, SFDVKD. The CDR3 loop spans 14 amino acids. CDR3 DNA: TGTGCCACCAGTGCCCCAGGGGCGACCGGGGAGCTGTTTTTT. Its translation: CATSAPGATGELFF.

The chain couples TRBV10-3 to TRBJ2-6; 11 bases line up with TRBD1. Germline CDR1 reads ENHRY; CDR2 reads SYGVKD. The CDR3 length is 16 residues. Trimming removed 9 bases from V and 2 bases from J; junction bases left unmatched: 6. CDR3 sequence reads: CAIGQGARAGANVLTF. The DNA for the CDR3 is TGTGCCATAGGACAGGGGGCGCGGGCTGGGGCCAACGTCCTGACTTTC.

The chain combines TRBV30 with TRBJ2-7, with 7 positions matching TRBD2. The ends lost 0 bases at V and 4 bases at J; junction bases unmatched: 6. CDR1 and CDR2 from the germline V gene are GTSNPN and SVGIG (reference sequence). This CDR3 is 14 amino acids long. The CDR3 DNA sequence: TGTGCCTGGAGTGTGGTAGGTAGCGGGTACGAGCAGTACTTC. It translates to CAWSVVGSGYEQYF.

The chain employs TRBV28 and TRBJ1-2; D not certain. This CDR3 comprises 17 residues. CDR1 is MDHEN, CDR2 SYDVKM, per germline. Trimming removed 6 bases at V and 8 bases at J, with 28 bases between. The CDR3 bases are TGTGCCAGCAGGGTGGTTTCGGGCCCCGGGGAAAACCGCGGCTACACCTTC. It yields the protein CASRVVSGPGENRGYTF.

The rearrangement uses TRBV9 and TRBJ2-7; 8 nucleotides align to TRBD2. The CDR3 runs 12 residues. CDR1 and CDR2 (germline): SGDLS, YYNGEE. Losses at the gene ends were 1 base for V and 7 bases for J; bases not matched to a gene: 1. The CDR3: CASSVLAGEQYF. CDR3 nucleotide sequence: TGTGCCAGCAGCGTATTAGCGGGGGAGCAGTACTTC.

The chain combines TRBV30 with TRBJ1-5; 9 bases fit TRBD1. Trimming took 3 bases from V and 3 from J; bases not matched to a gene: 3. The CDR3 length is 14 residues. Per the germline V gene, CDR1 is GTSNPN and CDR2 is SVGIG (reference sequence). This chain's CDR3 is CAWRGQGNNQPQHF. The CDR3, as DNA: TGTGCCTGGAGAGGACAGGGGAACAATCAGCCCCAGCATTTT.

This sequence joins TRBV11-1 and TRBJ2-7; 8 bases are shared with TRBD2. The CDR3 is made up of 14 amino acids. From germline, CDR1 is SGHAT and CDR2 FQDESV (reference sequence). Trimming took 5 bases from V and 2 from J; bases not matched to a gene: 5. DNA for the CDR3: TGTGCCAGCAGCCACCATAGCGGGGCCTACGAGCAGTACTTC. As protein: CASSHHSGAYEQYF.